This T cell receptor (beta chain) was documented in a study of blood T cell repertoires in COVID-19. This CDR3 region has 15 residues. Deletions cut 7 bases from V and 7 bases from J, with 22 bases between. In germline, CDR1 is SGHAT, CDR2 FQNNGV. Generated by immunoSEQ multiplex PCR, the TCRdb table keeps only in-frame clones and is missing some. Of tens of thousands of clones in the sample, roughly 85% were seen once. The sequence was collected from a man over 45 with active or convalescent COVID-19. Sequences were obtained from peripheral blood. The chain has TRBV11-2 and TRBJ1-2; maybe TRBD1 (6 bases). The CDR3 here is CASTLTTGGVGGYTF. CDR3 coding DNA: TGTGCCAGCACCCTTACCACGGGGGGCGTGGGTGGCTACACCTTC. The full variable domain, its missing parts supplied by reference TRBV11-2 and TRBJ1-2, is EAGVAQSPRYKIIEKRQSVAFWCNPISGHATLYWYQQILGQGPKLLIQFQNNGVVDDSQLPKDRFSAERLKGVDSTLKIQPAKLEDSAVYLCASTLTTGGVGGYTFGSGTRLTVV.